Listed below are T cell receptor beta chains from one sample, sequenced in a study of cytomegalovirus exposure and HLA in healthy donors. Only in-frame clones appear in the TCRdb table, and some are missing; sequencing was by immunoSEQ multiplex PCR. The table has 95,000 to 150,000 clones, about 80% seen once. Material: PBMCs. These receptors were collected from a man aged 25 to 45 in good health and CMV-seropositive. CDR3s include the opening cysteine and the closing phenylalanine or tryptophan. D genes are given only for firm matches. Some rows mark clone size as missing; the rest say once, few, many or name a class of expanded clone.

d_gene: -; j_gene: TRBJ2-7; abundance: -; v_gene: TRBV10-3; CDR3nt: TGTGCCATCAGAAGTCCTCAGGGGGAGCAGTACTTC; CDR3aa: CAIRSPQGEQYF
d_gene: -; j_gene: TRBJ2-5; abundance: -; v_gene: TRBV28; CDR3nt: TGTGCCAGCAGCTATCGGACTCCCGGAGAGACCCAGTACTTC; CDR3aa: CASSYRTPGETQYF
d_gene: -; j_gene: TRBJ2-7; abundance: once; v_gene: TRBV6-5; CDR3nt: TGTGCCAGCAGTTACAGACAGAAGTACTCCTACGAGCAGTACTTC; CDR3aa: CASSYRQKYSYEQYF
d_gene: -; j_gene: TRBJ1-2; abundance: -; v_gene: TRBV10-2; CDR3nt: TGCGCCAGCAGTGAGTCGACGTCGTTTGGGCATGGCTACACCTTC; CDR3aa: CASSESTSFGHGYTF
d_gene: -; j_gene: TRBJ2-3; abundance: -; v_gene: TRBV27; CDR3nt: TGTGCCAGCAGTTTCCTAGCTGGTATAGATACGCAGTATTTT; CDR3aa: CASSFLAGIDTQYF
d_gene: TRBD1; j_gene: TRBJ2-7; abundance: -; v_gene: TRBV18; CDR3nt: TGTGCCAGCTCCCAAGGACAGGGGGTCTTCGGGACCGAGCAGTACTTC; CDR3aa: CASSQGQGVFGTEQYF
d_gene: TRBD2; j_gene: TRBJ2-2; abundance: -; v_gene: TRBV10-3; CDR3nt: TGTGCCATCAGTGAGTTCCCTAGCGGGAGGGCCTCGAACACCGGGGAGCTGTTTTTT; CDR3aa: CAISEFPSGRASNTGELFF
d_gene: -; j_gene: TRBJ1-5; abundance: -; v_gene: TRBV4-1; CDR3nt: TGCGCCAGCAGCCAAGGGGTCGGCAGGATCGTGCAGCCCCAGCATTTT; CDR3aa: CASSQGVGRIVQPQHF
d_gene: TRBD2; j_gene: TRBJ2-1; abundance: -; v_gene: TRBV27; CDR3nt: TGTGCCAGCAGGCTTAGCGGGAGCACCTACAATGAGCAGTTCTTC; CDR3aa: CASRLSGSTYNEQFF
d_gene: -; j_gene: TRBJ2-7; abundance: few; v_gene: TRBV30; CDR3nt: TGTGCCTGGAGTGTACAAATGGGGGGCGAGCAGTACTTC; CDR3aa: CAWSVQMGGEQYF
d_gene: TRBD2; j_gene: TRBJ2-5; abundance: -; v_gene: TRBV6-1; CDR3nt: TGTGCCAGCAGTTTTAGCGGGAGTGGAGAGACCCAGTACTTC; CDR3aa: CASSFSGSGETQYF
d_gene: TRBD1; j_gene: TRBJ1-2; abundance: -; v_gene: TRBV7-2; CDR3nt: TGTGCCAGCAGCTTAGGGGGACAGGGTGTTAACTATGGCTACACCTTC; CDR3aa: CASSLGGQGVNYGYTF
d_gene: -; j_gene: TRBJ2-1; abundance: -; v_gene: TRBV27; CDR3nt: TGTGCCAGCAGTTTCGCCAGGACAAATTCTAGGGAATACAATGAGCAGTTCTTC; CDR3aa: CASSFARTNSREYNEQFF
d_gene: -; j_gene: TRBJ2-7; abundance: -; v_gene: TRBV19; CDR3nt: TGTGCCAGTAAACCTAGGGAGGCGGGACCCTCCTACGAGCAGTACTTC; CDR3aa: CASKPREAGPSYEQYF
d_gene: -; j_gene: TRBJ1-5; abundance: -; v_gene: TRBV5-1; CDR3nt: TGCGCCAGCAGCTTTGGGGGGGATCAGCCCCAGCATTTT; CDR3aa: CASSFGGDQPQHF
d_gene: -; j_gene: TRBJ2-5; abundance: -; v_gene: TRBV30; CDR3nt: TGTGCCTGCGGTCTCGACGGGAGAAAGGGGACCCAGTACTTC; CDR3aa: CACGLDGRKGTQYF
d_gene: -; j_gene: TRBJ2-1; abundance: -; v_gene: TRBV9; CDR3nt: TGTGCCAGCAGCGGGGGGGTGCGGAGAACCTACAATGAGCAGTTCTTC; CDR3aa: CASSGGVRRTYNEQFF
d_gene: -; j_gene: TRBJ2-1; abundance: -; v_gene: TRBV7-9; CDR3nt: TGTGCCAGCAGCTTAGGACGCGGGACCCCGCTGTCCTACAATGAGCAGTTCTTC; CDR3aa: CASSLGRGTPLSYNEQFF
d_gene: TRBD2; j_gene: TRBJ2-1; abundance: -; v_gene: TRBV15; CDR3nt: TGTGCCACCAGCAGCTTACTAGCGGAAAGTTACAATGAGCAGTTCTTC; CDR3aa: CATSSLLAESYNEQFF
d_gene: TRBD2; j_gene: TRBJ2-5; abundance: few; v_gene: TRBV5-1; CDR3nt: TGCGCCAGCACCGAAGGGACTAGCGGGCATGAGACCCAGTACTTC; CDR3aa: CASTEGTSGHETQYF
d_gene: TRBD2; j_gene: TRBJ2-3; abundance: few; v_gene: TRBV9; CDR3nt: TGTGCCAGCAGCGATGAGCGGGAGATTTACCGGGGGGCAGATACGCAGTATTTT; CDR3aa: CASSDEREIYRGADTQYF
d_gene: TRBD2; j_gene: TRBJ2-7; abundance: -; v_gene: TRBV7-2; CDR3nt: TGTGCCAGCAGCTCTCGGACTAGCGGGAGGTGGTACGAGCAGTACTTC; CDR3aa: CASSSRTSGRWYEQYF
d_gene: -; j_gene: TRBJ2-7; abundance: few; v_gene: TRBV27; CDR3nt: TGTGCCAGCAGTTCCTCCTCTGAGCAGTACTTC; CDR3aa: CASSSSSEQYF
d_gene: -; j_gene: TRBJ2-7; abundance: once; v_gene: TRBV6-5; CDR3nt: TGTGCCAGCAGTTACTCGCAGGGGCGCGAGCAGTACTTC; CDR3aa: CASSYSQGREQYF
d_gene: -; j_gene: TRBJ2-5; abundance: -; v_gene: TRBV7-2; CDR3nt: TGTGCCAGCAGCTTCGGGTCGTACCAGTACTTC; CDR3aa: CASSFGSYQYF
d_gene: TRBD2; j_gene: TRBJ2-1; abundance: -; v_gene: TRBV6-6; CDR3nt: TGTGCCAGCAGATATCTAGCGGGGATATACAATGAGCAGTTCTTC; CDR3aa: CASRYLAGIYNEQFF
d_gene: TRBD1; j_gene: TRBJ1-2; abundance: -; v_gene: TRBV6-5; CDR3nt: TGTGCCAGCAGCCCCGGACAGGCCTATGGCTACACCTTC; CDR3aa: CASSPGQAYGYTF
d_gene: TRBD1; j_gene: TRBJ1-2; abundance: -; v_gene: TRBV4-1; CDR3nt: TGCGCCAGCAGCCAAGACCCCATACAGGGGTCCTATGGCTACACCTTC; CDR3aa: CASSQDPIQGSYGYTF
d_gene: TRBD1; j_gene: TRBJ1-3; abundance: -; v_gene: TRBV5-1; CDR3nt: TGCGCCAGCAGCGCGGGACAGGGTTCTGGAAACACCATATATTTT; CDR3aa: CASSAGQGSGNTIYF
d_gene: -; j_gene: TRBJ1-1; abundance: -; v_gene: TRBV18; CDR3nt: TGTGCCAGCTCACCAAGGACAGCCCCGAGCACTGAAGCTTTCTTT; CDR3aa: CASSPRTAPSTEAFF
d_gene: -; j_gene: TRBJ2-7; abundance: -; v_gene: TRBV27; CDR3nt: TGTGCCAGCAGTCCGGGGACACCGTACGAGCAGTACTTC; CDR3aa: CASSPGTPYEQYF
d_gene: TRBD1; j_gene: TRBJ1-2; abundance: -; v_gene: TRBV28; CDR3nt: TGTGCCAGCATCCAGGGGGCAGATGGCTACACCTTC; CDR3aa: CASIQGADGYTF
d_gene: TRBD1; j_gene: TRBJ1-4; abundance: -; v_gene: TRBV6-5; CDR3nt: TGTGCCAGCAGTTACTCGATACAGGGGGCGAGTGAAAAACTGTTTTTT; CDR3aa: CASSYSIQGASEKLFF
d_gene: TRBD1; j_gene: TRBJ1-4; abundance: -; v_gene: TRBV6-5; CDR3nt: TGTGCCAGCAGTTACGGACAGGGGGTGGAAAAACTGTTTTTT; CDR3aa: CASSYGQGVEKLFF
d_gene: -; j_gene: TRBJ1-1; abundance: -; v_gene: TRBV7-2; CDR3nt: TGTGCCAGCAGCTTTCAGGGGTTGCCATTGGCTTTCTTT; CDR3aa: CASSFQGLPLAFF
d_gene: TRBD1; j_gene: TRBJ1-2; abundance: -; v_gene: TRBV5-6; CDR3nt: TGTGCCAGCAGCCGAGGGACAGGGACTGCTAACTATGGCTACACCTTC; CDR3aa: CASSRGTGTANYGYTF
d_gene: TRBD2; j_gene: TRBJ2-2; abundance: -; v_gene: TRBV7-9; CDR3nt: TGTGCCAGCAGCTGGACTAGCGGGTTGACCGGGGAGCTGTTTTTT; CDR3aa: CASSWTSGLTGELFF
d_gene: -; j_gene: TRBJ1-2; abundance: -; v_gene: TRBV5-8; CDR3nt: TGTGCCAGCAGCTTTACTTCTCCAGGCCTCTATGGCTACACCTTC; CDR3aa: CASSFTSPGLYGYTF
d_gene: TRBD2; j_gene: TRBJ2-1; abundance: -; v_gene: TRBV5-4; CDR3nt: TGTGCCAGCAGGTGGGGACTAGCGGGAGATTACAATGAGCAGTTCTTC; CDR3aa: CASRWGLAGDYNEQFF
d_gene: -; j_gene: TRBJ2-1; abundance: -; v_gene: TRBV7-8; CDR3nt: TGTGCCAGCAGCCCCGACAGCATTACCTACAATGAGCAGTTCTTC; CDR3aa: CASSPDSITYNEQFF
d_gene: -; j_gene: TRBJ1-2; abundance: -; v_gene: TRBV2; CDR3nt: TGTGCCAGCATTGTGAGCAAATCTACCTATGGCTACACCTTC; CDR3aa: CASIVSKSTYGYTF
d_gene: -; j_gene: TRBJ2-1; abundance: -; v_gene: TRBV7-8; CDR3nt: TGTGCCAGCAGACGCGTTCGACAGCTTTACAATGAGCAGTTCTTC; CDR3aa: CASRRVRQLYNEQFF
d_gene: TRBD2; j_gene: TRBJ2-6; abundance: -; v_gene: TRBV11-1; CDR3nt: TGTGCCAGCAGCACTATAGCGGGAGGTGTTAACGGGGCCAACGTCCTGACTTTC; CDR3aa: CASSTIAGGVNGANVLTF